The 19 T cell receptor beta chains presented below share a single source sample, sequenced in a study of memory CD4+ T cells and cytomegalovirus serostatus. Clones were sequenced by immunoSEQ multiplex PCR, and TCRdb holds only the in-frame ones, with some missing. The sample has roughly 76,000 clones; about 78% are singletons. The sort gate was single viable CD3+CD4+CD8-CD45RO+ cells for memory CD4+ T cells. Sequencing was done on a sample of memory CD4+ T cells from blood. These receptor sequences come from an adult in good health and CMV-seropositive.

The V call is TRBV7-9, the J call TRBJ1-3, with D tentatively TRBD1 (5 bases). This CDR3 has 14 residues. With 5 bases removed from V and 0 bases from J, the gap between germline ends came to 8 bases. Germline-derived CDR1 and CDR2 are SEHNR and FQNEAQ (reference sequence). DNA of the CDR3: TGTGCCAGCAGCACCGGGACCTCTGGAAACACCATATATTTT. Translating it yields CASSTGTSGNTIYF.

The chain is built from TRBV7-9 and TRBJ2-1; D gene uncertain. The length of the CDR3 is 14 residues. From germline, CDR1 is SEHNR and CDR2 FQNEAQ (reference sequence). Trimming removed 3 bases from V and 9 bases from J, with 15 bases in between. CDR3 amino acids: CASSFLNMDPEQFF. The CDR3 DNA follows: TGTGCCAGCAGCTTTCTCAATATGGACCCTGAGCAGTTCTTC. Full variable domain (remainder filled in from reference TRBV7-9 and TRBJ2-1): DTGVSQNPRHKITKRGQNVTFRCDPISEHNRLYWYRQTLGQGPEFLTYFQNEAQLEKSRLLSDRFSAERPKGSFSTLEIQRTEQGDSAMYLCASSFLNMDPEQFFGPGTRLTVL.

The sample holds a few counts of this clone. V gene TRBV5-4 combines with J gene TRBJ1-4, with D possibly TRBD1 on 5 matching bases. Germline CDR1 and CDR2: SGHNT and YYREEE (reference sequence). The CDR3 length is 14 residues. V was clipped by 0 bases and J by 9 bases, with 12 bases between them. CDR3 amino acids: CASSLERGRQKLFF. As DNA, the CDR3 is TGTGCCAGCAGCTTGGAACGGGGCAGGCAAAAACTGTTTTTT.

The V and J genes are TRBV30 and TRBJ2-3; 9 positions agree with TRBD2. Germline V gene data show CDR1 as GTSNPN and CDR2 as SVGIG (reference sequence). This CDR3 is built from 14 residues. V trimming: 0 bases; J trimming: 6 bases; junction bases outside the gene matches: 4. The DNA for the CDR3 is TGTGCCTGGAGTGTAGGCGGGGGGGCGGATACGCAGTATTTT. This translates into CAWSVGGGADTQYF. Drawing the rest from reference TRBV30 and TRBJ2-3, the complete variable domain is SQTIHQWPATLVQPVGSPLSLECTVEGTSNPNLYWYRQAAGRGLQLLFYSVGIGQISSEVPQNLSASRPQDRQFILSSKKLLLSDSGFYLCAWSVGGGADTQYFGPGTRLTVL.

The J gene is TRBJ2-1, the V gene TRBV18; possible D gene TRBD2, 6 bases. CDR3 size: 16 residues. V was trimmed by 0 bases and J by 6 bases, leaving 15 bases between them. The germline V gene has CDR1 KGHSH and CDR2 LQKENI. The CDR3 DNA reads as TGTGCCAGCTCACCACCCAACCGGGGAGCGGGCAATGAGCAGTTCTTC. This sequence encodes CASSPPNRGAGNEQFF.

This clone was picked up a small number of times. The DNA for the CDR3 is TGTGCCAGCAGCTTCGAAGGCGGGAGGGCGGGGGGCTACACCTTC. It is translated as CASSFEGGRAGGYTF. This chain connects TRBV7-9 to TRBJ1-2; D is unclear. The V gene lost 3 bases and the J gene lost 8 bases, with 19 bases spanning the gap. The CDR3 runs to 15 residues. Looked up from germline, CDR1 is SEHNR and CDR2 is FQNEAQ (reference sequence).

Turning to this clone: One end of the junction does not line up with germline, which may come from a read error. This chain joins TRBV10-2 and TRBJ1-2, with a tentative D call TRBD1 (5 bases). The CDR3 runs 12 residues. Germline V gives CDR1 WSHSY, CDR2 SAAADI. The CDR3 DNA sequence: TGCGCCAGCAGTGAGGGCCAGGGTAGTCTCCCCTTC. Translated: CASSEGQGSLPF.

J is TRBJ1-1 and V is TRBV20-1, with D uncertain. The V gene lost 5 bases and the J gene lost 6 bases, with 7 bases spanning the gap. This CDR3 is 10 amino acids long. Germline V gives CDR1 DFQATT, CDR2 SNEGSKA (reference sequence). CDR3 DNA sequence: TGCAGTGCTTTTGGCGCTGAAGCTTTCTTT. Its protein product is CSAFGAEAFF.

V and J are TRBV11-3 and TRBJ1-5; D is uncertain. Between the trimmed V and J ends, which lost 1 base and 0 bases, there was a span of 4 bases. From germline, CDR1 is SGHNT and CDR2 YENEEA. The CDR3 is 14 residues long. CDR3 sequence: CASSLGDSNQPQHF. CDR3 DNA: TGTGCCAGCAGCTTAGGGGATAGCAATCAGCCCCAGCATTTT.

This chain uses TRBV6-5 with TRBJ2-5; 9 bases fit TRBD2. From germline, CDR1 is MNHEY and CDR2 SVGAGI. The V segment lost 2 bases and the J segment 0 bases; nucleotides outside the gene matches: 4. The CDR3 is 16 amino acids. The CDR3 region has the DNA TGTGCCAGCAGTTACATAGTAGCGGGGGACCAAGAGACCCAGTACTTC. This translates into CASSYIVAGDQETQYF.

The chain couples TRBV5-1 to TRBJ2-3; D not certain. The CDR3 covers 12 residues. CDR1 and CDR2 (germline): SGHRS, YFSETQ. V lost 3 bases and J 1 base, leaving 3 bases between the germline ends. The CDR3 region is CASSSRTDTQYF. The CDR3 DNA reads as TGCGCCAGCAGCTCCCGCACAGATACGCAGTATTTT.

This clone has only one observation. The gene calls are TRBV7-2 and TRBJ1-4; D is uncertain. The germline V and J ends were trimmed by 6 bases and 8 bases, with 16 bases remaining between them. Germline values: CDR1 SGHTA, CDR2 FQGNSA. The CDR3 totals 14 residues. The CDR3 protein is CASSPQAQGEKLFF. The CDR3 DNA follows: TGTGCCAGCAGTCCCCAAGCACAAGGCGAAAAACTGTTTTTT.

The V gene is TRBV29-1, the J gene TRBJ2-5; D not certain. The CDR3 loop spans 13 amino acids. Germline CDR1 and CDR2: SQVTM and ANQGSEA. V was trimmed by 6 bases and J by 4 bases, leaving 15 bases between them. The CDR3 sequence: CSVRKGMGETQYF. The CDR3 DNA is TGCAGCGTCCGGAAAGGTATGGGAGAGACCCAGTACTTC.

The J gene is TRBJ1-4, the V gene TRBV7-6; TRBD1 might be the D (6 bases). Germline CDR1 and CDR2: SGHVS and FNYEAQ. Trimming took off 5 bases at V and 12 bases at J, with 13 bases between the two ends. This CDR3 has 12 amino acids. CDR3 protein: CASSPTGKELFF. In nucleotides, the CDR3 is TGTGCCAGCAGCCCTACAGGGAAAGAACTGTTTTTT.

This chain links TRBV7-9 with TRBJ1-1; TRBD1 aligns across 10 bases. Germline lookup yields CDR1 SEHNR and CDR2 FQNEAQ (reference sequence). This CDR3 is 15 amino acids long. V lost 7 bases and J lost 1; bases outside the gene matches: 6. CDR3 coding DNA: TGTGCCAGCATTAGGACAGGGGGTTCGAACACTGAAGCTTTCTTT. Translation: CASIRTGGSNTEAFF.

In nucleotides, the CDR3 is TGTGCCAGCAGTTACGGGGGAAAGGCTGAAGCTTTCTTT. Encoded protein: CASSYGGKAEAFF. The gene calls are TRBV6-5 and TRBJ1-1, with D maybe TRBD1 (5 bases). Germline V gene sequence: CDR1 MNHEY, CDR2 SVGAGI. V shed 2 bases and J shed 6 bases, with 10 bases lying between them. The CDR3 contains 13 residues.

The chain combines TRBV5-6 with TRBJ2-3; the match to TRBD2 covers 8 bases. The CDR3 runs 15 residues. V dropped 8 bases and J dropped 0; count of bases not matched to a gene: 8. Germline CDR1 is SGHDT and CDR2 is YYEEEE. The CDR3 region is CASLALAESTDTQYF. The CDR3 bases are TGTGCCAGTCTCGCACTAGCGGAGAGCACAGATACGCAGTATTTT.

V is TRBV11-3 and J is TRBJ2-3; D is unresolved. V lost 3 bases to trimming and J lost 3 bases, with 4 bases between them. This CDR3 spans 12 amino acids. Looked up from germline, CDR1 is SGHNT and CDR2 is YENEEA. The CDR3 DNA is TGTGCCAGCAGCTTTACGACAGATACGCAGTATTTT. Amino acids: CASSFTTDTQYF.

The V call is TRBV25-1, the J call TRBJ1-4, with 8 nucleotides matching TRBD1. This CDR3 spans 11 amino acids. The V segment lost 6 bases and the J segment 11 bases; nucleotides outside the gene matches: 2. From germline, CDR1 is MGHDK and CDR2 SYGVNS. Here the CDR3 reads CASRDRVKLFF. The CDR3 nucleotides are TGTGCCAGCAGGGACAGGGTTAAACTGTTTTTT.